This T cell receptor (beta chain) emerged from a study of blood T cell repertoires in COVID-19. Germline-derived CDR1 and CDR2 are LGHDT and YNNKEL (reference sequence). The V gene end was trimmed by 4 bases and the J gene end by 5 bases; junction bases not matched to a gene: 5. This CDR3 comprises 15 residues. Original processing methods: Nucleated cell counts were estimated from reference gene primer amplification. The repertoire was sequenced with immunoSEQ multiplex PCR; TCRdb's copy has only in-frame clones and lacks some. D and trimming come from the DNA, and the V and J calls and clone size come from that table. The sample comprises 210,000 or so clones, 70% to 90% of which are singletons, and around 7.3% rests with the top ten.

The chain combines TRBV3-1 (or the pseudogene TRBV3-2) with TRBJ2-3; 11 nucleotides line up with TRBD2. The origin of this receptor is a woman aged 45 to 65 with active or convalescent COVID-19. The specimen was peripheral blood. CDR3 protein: CASSLRLAGRDTQYF. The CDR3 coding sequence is TGTGCCAGCAGCCTCCGACTAGCGGGGAGAGATACGCAGTATTTT.